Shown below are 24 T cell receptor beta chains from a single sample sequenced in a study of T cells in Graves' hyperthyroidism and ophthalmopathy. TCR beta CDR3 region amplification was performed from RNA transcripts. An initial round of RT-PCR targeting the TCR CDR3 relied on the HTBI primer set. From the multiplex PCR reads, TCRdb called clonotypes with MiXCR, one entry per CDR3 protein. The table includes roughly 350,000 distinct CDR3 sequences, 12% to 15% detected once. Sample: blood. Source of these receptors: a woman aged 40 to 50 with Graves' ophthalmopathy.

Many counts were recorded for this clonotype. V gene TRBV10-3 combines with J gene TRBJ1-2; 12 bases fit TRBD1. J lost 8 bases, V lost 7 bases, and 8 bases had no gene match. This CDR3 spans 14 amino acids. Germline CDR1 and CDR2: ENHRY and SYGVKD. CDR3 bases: TGTGCCATCAAGGGACAGGGGGCGGAGAGAGGCTACACCTTC. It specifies CAIKGQGAERGYTF.

As DNA, the CDR3 is TGTGCCAGCAGCCGAGCGTCCGGGACAGAGCAGTACTTC. Its protein is CASSRASGTEQYF. V gene TRBV3-1 combines with J gene TRBJ2-7, with D maybe TRBD1 (6 bases). The V gene's germline CDR1 is LGHDT and CDR2 YNNKEL (reference sequence). The V end lost 4 bases, the J end lost 7 bases, and 14 bases lay between the germline ends. The CDR3 length is 13 residues.

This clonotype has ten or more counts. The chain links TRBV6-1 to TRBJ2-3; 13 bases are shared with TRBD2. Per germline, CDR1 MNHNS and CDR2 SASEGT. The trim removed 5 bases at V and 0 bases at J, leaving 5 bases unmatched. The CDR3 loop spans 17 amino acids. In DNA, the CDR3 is TGTGCCAGCAGTACCGGACTAGCGGGGGTTAGCACAGATACGCAGTATTTT. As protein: CASSTGLAGVSTDTQYF.

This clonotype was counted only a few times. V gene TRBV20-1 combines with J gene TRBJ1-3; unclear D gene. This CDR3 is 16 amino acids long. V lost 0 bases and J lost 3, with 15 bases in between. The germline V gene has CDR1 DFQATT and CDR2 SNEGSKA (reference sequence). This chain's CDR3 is CSARDGERGSGNTIYF. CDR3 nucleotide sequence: TGCAGTGCTAGAGATGGGGAACGGGGTAGTGGAAACACCATATATTTT.

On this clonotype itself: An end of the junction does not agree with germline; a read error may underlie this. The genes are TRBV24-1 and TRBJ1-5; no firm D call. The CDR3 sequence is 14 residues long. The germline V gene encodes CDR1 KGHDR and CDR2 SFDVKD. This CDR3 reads CATRDSGVEQPQHF. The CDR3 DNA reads TGTGCCACCAGGGATTCCGGGGTAGAGCAGCCCCAGCATTTT.

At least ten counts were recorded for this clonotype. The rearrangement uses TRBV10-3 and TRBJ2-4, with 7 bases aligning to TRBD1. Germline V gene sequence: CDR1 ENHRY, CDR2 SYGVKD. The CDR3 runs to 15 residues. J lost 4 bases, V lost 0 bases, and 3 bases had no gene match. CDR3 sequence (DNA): TGTGCCATCAGTGAGTCATGGACAGGAAAAAACATTCAGTACTTC. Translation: CAISESWTGKNIQYF.

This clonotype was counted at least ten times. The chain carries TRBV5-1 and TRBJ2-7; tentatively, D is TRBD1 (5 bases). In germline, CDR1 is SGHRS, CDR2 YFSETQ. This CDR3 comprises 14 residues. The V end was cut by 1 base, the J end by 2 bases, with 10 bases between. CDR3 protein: CASSLQDIAYEQYF. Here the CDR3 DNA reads TGCGCCAGCAGCTTGCAGGACATAGCCTACGAGCAGTACTTC.

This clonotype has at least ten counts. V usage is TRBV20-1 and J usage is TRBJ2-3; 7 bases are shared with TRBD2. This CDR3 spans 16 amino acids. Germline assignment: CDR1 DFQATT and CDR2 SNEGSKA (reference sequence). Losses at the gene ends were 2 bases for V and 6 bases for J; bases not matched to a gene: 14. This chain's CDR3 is CSARSYEREASDTQYF. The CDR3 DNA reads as TGCAGTGCTAGATCCTACGAACGGGAGGCGTCGGATACGCAGTATTTT.

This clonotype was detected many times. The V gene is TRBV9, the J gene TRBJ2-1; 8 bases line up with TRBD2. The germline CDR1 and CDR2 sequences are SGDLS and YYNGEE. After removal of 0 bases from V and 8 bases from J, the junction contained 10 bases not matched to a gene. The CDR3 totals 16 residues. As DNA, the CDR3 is TGTGCCAGCAGCGTAGCTGACGGGAGGGGTTACGATGAGCAGTTCTTC. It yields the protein CASSVADGRGYDEQFF.

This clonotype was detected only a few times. CDR3 in amino acids: CASTLAYSTDTQYF. The DNA for the CDR3 is TGCGCCAGCACACTAGCGTACAGCACAGATACGCAGTATTTT. V gene TRBV4-1 combines with J gene TRBJ2-3; TRBD2 matches 7 bases. CDR3 size: 14 residues. Losses at the gene ends were 7 bases for V and 0 bases for J; bases not matched to a gene: 4. The germline V gene has CDR1 MGHRA and CDR2 YSYEKL.

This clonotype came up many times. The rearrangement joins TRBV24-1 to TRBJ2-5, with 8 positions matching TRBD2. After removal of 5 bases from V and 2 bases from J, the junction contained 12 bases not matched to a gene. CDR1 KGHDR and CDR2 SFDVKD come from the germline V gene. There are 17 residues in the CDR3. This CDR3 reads CATSAGATSGHQETQYF. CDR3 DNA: TGTGCCACCAGTGCCGGGGCCACTAGCGGCCATCAAGAGACCCAGTACTTC.

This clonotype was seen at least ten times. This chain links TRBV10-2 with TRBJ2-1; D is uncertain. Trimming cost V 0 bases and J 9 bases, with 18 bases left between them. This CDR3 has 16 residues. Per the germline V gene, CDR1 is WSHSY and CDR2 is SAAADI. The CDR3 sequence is CASSESIMQASSEQFF. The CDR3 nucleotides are TGCGCCAGCAGTGAGTCGATCATGCAGGCCTCGAGTGAGCAGTTCTTC.

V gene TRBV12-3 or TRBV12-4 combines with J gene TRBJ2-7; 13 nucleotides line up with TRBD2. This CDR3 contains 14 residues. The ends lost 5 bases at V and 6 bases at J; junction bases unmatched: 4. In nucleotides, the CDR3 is TGTGCCAGCAGTGGGGGACTAGCGGGATCCGAGCAGTACTTC. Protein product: CASSGGLAGSEQYF.

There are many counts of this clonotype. CDR3 nucleotides: TGTGCCAGCAGTCGCGCAGGGGGCGAGACCCAGTACTTC. Its protein product is CASSRAGGETQYF. The chain is built from TRBV25-1 and TRBJ2-5; 8 nucleotides match TRBD1. There are 13 residues in the CDR3. With V trimmed by 5 bases and J by 5 bases, 4 bases remained unmatched. Germline lookup yields CDR1 MGHDK and CDR2 SYGVNS.

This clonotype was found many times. The CDR3 region has the DNA TGTGCCAGTAACACTCCCTCGGTTGACGGGTCAGGCAATGAGCAGTTCTTC. The encoded protein is CASNTPSVDGSGNEQFF. The chain uses TRBV19 and TRBJ2-1; D is ambiguous. Trimming took 7 bases from V and 6 from J, leaving 25 bases between them. Germline lookup yields CDR1 LNHDA and CDR2 SQIVND (reference sequence). This CDR3 contains 17 residues.

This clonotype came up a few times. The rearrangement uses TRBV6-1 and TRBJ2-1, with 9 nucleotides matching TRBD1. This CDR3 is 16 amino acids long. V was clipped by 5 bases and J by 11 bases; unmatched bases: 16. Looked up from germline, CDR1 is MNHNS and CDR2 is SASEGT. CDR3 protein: CASSPHTGGPLFKQFF. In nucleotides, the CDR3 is TGTGCCAGCAGTCCCCATACAGGGGGCCCCCTTTTTAAGCAGTTCTTC.

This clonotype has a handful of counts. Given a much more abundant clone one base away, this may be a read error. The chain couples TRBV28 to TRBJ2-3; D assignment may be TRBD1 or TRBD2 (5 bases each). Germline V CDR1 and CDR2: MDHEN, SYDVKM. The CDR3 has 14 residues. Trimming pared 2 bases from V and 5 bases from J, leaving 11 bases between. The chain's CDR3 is CASSLPGAGDTQYF. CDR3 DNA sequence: TGTGCCAGCAGTTTACCCGGGGCGGGAGATACGCAGTATTTT.

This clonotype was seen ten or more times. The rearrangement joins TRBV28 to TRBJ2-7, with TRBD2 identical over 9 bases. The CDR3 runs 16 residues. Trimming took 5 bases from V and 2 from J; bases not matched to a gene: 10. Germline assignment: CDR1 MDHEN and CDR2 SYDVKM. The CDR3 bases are TGTGCCAGCAGTCCTTTAACGGGACTAGCACCCTACGAGCAGTACTTC. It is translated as CASSPLTGLAPYEQYF.

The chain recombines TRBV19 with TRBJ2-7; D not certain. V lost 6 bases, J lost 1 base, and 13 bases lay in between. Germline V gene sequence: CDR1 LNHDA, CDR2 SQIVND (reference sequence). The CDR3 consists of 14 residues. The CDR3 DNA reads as TGTGCCAGTAGCCAAGGAATCGGGTCCTACGAGCAGTACTTC. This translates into CASSQGIGSYEQYF.

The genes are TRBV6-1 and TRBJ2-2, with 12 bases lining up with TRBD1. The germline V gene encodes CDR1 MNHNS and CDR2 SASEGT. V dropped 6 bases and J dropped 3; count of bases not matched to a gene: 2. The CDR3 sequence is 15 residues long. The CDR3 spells CASSGTGGYTGELFF. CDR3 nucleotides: TGTGCCAGCAGCGGGACAGGGGGCTACACCGGGGAGCTGTTTTTT.

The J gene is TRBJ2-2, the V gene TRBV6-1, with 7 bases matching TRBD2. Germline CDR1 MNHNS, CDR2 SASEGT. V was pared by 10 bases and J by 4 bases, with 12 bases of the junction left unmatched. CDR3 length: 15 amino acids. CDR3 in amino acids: CATAVGLAVTGELFF. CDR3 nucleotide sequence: TGTGCCACCGCGGTAGGGCTAGCGGTCACCGGGGAGCTGTTTTTT.

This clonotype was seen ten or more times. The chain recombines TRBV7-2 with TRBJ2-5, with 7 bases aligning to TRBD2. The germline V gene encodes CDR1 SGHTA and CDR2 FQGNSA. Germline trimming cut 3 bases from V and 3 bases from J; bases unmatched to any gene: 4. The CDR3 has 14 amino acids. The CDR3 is CASSFGGSKETQYF. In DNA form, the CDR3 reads TGTGCCAGCAGCTTCGGGGGGTCAAAAGAGACCCAGTACTTC.

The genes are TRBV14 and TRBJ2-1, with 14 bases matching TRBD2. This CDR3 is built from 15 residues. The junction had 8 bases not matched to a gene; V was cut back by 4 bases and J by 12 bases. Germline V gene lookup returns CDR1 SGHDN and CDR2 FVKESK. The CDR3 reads CASSPRLAGGYGQFF. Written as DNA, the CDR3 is TGTGCCAGCAGCCCGAGACTAGCGGGAGGGTACGGGCAGTTCTTC.

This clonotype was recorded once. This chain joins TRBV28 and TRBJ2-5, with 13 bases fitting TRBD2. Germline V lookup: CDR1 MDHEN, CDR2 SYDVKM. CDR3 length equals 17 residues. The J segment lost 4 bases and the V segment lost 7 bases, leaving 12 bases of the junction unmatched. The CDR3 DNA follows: TGTGCCAGCACCCCCGGACTAGCGGGGGCCACGGGAGAGACCCAGTACTTC. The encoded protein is CASTPGLAGATGETQYF.